These 12 T cell receptor beta chains were sequenced from one sample in a study of T cell responses to AZD1222 COVID-19 vaccine. Profiling relied on immunoSEQ multiplex PCR, and the TCRdb table lists in-frame clones only, not all of them. The sample includes tens of thousands of clones, under 90% of them seen just once. The specimen was peripheral blood, collected 28 days after the second AZD1222 dose. The receptors were gathered from an adult who received the AZD1222 COVID-19 vaccine.

The V gene is TRBV9, the J gene TRBJ1-1; the D gene is possibly TRBD1 (5 bases). Germline V gene lookup returns CDR1 SGDLS and CDR2 YYNGEE. Trimming removed 0 bases from V and 1 base from J, with 13 bases in between. This CDR3 has 16 residues. DNA of the CDR3: TGTGCCAGCAGCGTAGGAGCAGGGTCGGGGAACACTGAAGCTTTCTTT. Translation gives CASSVGAGSGNTEAFF.

The V and J genes are TRBV11-2 and TRBJ2-4; tentatively, D is TRBD1 (5 bases). CDR3 length equals 14 residues. With 2 bases removed from V and 6 bases from J, the gap between germline ends came to 11 bases. CDR1 and CDR2 (germline): SGHAT, FQNNGV. Written as DNA, the CDR3 is TGTGCCAGCAGCTTAAGGACAATTGCAAACATTCAGTACTTC. It encodes CASSLRTIANIQYF.

This chain connects TRBV11-2 to TRBJ1-6; 7 nucleotides match TRBD1. Germline trimming cut 7 bases from V and 2 bases from J; bases unmatched to any gene: 5. Per germline, CDR1 SGHAT and CDR2 FQNNGV. This CDR3 has 15 amino acids. The CDR3 sequence: CASTLDRAYNSPLHF. CDR3 sequence (DNA): TGTGCCAGCACCCTCGACAGGGCCTATAATTCACCCCTCCACTTT.

The sample holds one count of this clone. This chain joins TRBV23-1 and TRBJ1-4, with TRBD1 matching 7 bases. TRBV23-1 is noted as an ORF with a role that remains uncertain. The CDR3 has 16 residues. The V segment lost 0 bases and the J segment 5 bases; nucleotides outside the gene matches: 6. CDR3: CASSQSSRGENEKLFF. In DNA form, the CDR3 reads TGCGCCAGCAGTCAATCGAGCAGGGGGGAAAATGAAAAACTGTTTTTT.

A word on this clone: Additional DNA sequences in this sample encode the identical CDR3. The gene calls are TRBV12-3 or TRBV12-4 and TRBJ1-2; no clear D. V lost 7 bases and J 4 bases, leaving 7 bases between the germline ends. The CDR3 spans 11 residues. The CDR3 is CASTSTYGYTF. The CDR3 DNA reads TGTGCCAGCACCTCGACCTATGGCTACACCTTC.

The chain recombines TRBV7-6 with TRBJ1-2, with D uncertain. The CDR3 runs 13 residues. Trimming shortened V by 5 bases and J by 1 base, and 8 bases separated the two germline ends. Germline CDR1 is SGHVS and CDR2 is FNYEAQ. The CDR3 loop reads CASSLGNNYGYTF. CDR3 nucleotides: TGTGCCAGCAGCCTAGGGAATAACTATGGCTACACCTTC.

The V gene is TRBV10-3, the J gene TRBJ1-4; D possibly corresponds to TRBD1 (6 bases). The CDR3 has 14 residues. The V and J ends lost 10 bases and 3 bases respectively, with 15 bases between them. Germline V gene data show CDR1 as ENHRY and CDR2 as SYGVKD. The CDR3 loop reads CATGLGQANEKLFF. Here the CDR3 DNA reads TGTGCCACCGGGTTGGGACAAGCTAATGAAAAACTGTTTTTT.

The V and J genes are TRBV12-5 and TRBJ1-4; D gene uncertain. V lost 4 bases, J lost 5 bases, and 17 bases lay in between. Germline loops: CDR1 LGHNT, CDR2 FRNRAP. This CDR3 spans 16 amino acids. CDR3 bases: TGTGCTAGTGGTTCGACCCCCGGGTCATTAAATGAAAAACTGTTTTTT. Translation: CASGSTPGSLNEKLFF.

The J gene is TRBJ1-2, the V gene TRBV4-1; D is perhaps TRBD1 (6 bases). Trimming left V 0 bases short and J 4 bases short, with 12 bases between. CDR1 and CDR2 (germline): MGHRA, YSYEKL. The CDR3 has 15 residues. CDR3 in amino acids: CASSQDPTGLYGYTF. As DNA, the CDR3 is TGCGCCAGCAGCCAAGATCCGACAGGCCTCTATGGCTACACCTTC.

This chain connects TRBV6-2 or TRBV6-3 to TRBJ1-5; the D gene is possibly TRBD1 (5 bases). V lost 6 bases, J lost 0 bases, and 9 bases lay in between. The CDR3 is 14 residues long. Germline V gene data show CDR1 as MNHEY and CDR2 as SVGEGT. CDR3 loop: CASSGHLSNQPQHF. In DNA form, the CDR3 reads TGTGCCAGCAGCGGACACCTTAGCAATCAGCCCCAGCATTTT.

This clone occurred a few times. The gene calls are TRBV21-1 and TRBJ2-2. TRBV21-1 is given as a pseudogene. There are 12 residues in the CDR3. This CDR3 reads CASRDANGELFF. In DNA, the CDR3 is TGTGCCAGCAGGGACGCGAACGGGGAGCTGTTTTTT.

This chain links TRBV11-2 with TRBJ1-1; tentatively, D is TRBD1 (6 bases). V shed 0 bases and J shed 1 base, with 15 bases lying between them. Germline loops: CDR1 SGHAT, CDR2 FQNNGV. The CDR3 loop spans 17 amino acids. The DNA for the CDR3 is TGTGCCAGCAGCTTAGAACTGCAGGGGACCGCGAACACTGAAGCTTTCTTT. Its translation is CASSLELQGTANTEAFF.